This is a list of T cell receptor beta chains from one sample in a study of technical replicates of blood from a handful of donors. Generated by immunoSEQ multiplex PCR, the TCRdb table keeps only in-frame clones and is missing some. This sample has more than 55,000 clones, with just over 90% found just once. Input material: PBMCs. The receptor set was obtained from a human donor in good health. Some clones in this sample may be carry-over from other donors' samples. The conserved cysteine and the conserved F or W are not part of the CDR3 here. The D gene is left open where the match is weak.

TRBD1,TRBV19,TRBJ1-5,ASSIQDRGYQPQH
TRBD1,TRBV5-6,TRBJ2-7,ASSFPGQGREQY
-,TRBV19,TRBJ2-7,ASSIGVAYEQY
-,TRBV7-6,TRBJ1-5,ASSPRPGENQPQH
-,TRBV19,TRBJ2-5,ASSIGGGAGETQY
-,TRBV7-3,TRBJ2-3,ASSLSEQSTDTQY
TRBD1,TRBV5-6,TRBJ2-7,ASSLLQGFYEQY
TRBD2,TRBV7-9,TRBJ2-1,ASSRGTSGNEQF
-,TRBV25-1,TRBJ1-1,ASTDGMNTEAF
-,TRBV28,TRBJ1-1,ASTLGEGFNTEAF
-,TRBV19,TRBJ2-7,ASSTTGPYEQY
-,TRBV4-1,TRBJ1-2,ASSQTQGSYYGYT
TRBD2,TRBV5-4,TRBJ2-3,ASSLAVGGFTDTQY
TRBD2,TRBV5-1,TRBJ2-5,ASSLSSGEGTQY
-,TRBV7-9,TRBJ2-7,ASSLEQVSSNEQY
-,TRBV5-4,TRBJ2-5,ASRDAFGQETQY
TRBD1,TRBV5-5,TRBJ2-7,ASNRGQGSYEQY
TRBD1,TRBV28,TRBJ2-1,ASSSAGTGYGEQF
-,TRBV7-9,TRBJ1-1,ASSTGTEAF
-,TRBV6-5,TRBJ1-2,ASSSTTGFGYGYT
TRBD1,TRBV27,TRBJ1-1,ASSSLGTGNTEAF
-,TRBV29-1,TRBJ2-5,SVDQGSETQY
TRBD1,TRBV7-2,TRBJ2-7,ASSLRDSTYEQY
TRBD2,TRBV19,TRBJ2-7,ASSITSATYEQY
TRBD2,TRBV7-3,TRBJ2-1,ASSLTRGGNEQF